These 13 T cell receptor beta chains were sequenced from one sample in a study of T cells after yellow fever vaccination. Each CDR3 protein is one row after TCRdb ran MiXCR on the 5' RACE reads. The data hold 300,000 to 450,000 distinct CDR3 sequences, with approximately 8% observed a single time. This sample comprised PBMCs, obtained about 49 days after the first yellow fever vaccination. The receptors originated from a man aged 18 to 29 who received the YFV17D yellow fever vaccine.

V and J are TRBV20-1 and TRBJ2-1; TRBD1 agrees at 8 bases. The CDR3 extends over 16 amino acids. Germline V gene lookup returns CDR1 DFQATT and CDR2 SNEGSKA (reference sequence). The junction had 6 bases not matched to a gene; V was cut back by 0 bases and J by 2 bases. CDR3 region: CSARDRNRGAYNEQFF. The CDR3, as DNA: TGCAGTGCTAGAGACCGCAACAGGGGGGCCTACAATGAGCAGTTCTTC.

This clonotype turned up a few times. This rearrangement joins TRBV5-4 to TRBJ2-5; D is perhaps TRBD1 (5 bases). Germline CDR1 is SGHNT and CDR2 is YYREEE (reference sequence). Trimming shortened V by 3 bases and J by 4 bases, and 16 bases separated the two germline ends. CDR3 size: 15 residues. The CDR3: CASSSPGFRSETQYF. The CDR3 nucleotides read TGTGCCAGCAGCTCACCAGGGTTCCGTTCAGAGACCCAGTACTTC. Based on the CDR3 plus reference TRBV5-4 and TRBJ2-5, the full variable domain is ETGVTQSPTHLIKTRGQQVTLRCSSQSGHNTVSWYQQALGQGPQFIFQYYREEENGRGNFPPRFSGLQFPNYSSELNVNALELDDSALYLCASSSPGFRSETQYFGPGTRLLVL.

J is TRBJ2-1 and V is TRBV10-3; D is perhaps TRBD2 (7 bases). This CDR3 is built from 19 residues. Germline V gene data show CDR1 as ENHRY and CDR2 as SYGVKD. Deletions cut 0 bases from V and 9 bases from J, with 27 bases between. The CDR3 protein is CAISESEGGGRLAKGEQFF. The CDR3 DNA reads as TGTGCCATCAGTGAGTCGGAGGGGGGGGGCCGGCTAGCCAAGGGTGAGCAGTTCTTC.

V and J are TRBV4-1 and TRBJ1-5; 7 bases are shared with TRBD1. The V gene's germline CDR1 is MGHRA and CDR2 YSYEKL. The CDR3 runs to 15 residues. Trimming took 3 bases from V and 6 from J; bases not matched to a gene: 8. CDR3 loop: CASSQGQGGTQPQHF. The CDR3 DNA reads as TGCGCCAGCAGCCAGGGTCAGGGGGGTACTCAGCCCCAGCATTTT.

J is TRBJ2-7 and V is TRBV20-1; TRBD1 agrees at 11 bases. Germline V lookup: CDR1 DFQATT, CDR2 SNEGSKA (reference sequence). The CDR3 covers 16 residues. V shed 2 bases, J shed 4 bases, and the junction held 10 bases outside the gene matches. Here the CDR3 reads CSARPRDRGVRYEQYF. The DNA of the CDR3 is TGCAGTGCTAGACCCCGGGACAGGGGGGTCAGGTACGAGCAGTACTTC.

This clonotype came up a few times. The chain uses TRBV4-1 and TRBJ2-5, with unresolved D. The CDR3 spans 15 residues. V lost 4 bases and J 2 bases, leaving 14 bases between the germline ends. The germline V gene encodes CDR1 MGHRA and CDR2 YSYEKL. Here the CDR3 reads CASSLFPAEQETQYF. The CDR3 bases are TGCGCCAGCAGCCTCTTCCCGGCGGAACAAGAGACCCAGTACTTC.

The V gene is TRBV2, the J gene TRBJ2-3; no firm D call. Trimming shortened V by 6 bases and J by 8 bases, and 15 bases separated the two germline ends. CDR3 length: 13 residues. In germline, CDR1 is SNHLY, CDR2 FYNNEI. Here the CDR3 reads CASRGVGRATQYF. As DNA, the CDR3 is TGTGCCAGCAGGGGCGTAGGTCGAGCTACGCAGTATTTT. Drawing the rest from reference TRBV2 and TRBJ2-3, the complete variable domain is EPEVTQTPSHQVTQMGQEVILRCVPISNHLYFYWYRQILGQKVEFLVSFYNNEISEKSEIFDDQFSVERPDGSNFTLKIRSTKLEDSAMYFCASRGVGRATQYFGPGTRLTVL.

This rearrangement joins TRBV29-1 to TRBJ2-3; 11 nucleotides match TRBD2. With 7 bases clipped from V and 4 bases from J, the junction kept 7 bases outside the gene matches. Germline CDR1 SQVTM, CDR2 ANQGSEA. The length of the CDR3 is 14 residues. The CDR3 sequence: CSARSGGAPDTQYF. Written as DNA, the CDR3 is TGCAGCGCCCGTAGCGGGGGGGCCCCAGATACGCAGTATTTT.

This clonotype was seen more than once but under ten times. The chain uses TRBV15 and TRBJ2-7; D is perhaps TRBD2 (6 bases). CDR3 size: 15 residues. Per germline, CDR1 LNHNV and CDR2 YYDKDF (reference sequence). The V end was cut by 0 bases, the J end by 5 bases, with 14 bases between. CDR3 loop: CATSRDHPGRNEQYV. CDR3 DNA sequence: TGTGCCACCAGCAGAGATCATCCAGGGAGGAACGAGCAGTACGTC.

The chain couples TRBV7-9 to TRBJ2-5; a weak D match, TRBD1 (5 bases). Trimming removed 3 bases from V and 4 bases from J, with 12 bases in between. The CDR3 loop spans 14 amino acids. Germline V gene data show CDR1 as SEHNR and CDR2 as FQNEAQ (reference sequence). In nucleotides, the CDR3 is TGTGCCAGCAGCTTTTCAGGGCGGAGAGAGACCCAGTACTTC. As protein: CASSFSGRRETQYF.

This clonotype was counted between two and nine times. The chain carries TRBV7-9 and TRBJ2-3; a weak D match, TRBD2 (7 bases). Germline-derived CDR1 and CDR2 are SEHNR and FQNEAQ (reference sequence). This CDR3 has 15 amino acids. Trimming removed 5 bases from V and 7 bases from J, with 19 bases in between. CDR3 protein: CASSPLGGQLNTQYF. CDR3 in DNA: TGTGCCAGCAGCCCGTTGGGGGGGCAGCTGAATACGCAGTATTTT.

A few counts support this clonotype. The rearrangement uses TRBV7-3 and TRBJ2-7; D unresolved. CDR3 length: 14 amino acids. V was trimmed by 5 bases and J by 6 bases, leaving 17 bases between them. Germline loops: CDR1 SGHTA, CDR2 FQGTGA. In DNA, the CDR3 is TGTGCCAGCAGCCCGAGGACGCCCGGGTGCGAGCAGTACGTC. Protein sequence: CASSPRTPGCEQYV.

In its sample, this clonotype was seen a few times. Here the CDR3 reads CASSPEHSMNTEAFF. Written as DNA, the CDR3 is TGTGCCAGCAGCCCGGAGCACAGCATGAACACTGAAGCTTTCTTT. The chain joins TRBV5-5 to TRBJ1-1, with unresolved D. The CDR3 sequence is 15 residues long. Between the trimmed V and J ends, which lost 4 bases and 0 bases, there was a span of 13 bases. Germline CDR1 and CDR2: SGHKS and YYEKEE (reference sequence).